This T cell receptor beta chain derives from a study of blood T cell repertoires in COVID-19. Sequencing used immunoSEQ multiplex PCR; TCRdb keeps in-frame clones, though not all of them. The sample yields about 120,000 clones, around nine tenths seen once. V trimming: 7 bases; J trimming: 4 bases; junction bases outside the gene matches: 6. This CDR3 has 14 residues. CDR1 is LNHDA, CDR2 SQIVND, per germline (reference sequence). The V gene is TRBV19, the J gene TRBJ2-1; TRBD2 agrees at 8 bases. The clonotype comes from a woman between 45 and 65 years old with acute or convalescent COVID-19. Sequenced input: peripheral blood. Here the CDR3 DNA reads TGTGCCAGTACTCGGCTAGCGGGTTACAATGAGCAGTTCTTC. Protein sequence: CASTRLAGYNEQFF.